One T cell receptor (beta chain) is described in this entry. Antigen unknown. Germline V gene lookup returns CDR1 WNHNN and CDR2 SYGVQD (reference sequence). The trim removed 3 bases at V and 0 bases at J, leaving 26 bases unmatched. The CDR3 consists of 24 residues. The source of the sample is a study of cytomegalovirus exposure and HLA in healthy donors. Primers: 60 Vbeta forward and 13 Jbeta reverse. The data were produced by immunoSEQ multiplex PCR, yet TCRdb's version contains in-frame clones alone and is incomplete. With 150,000 to 200,000 clones in the sample, the ten largest clones hold around 0.8%. Overall study results and limits: Most TCR sequences were rare, but some public TCRs occurred in many donors. As a later analysis showed, a missense DCLRE1C variant was linked to trimming of TCR beta V- and J-genes.

The chain uses TRBV10-1 and TRBJ2-1, with 10 bases aligning to TRBD2. This sequence was found in a young woman in good health and CMV-seropositive. The sample taken for sequencing was PBMCs. CDR3 coding DNA: TGCGCCAGCAGTGAAGGTTTTTGGGCTAGCGGGAGTAAAAAACTACATATCTCCTACAATGAGCAGTTCTTC. This encodes CASSEGFWASGSKKLHISYNEQFF.